These 22 T cell receptor beta chains were sequenced from one sample in a study of cytomegalovirus exposure and HLA in healthy donors. PCR used 60 Vbeta primers and 13 Jbeta primers. The assay was immunoSEQ multiplex PCR, and TCRdb's table has in-frame clones only and misses some. The data show some 200,000 clones, with roughly four fifths seen just once and 1.6% held by the top ten. The sequenced sample consisted of PBMCs. The receptors shown here come from a man aged 45-65 years in good health and CMV-seronegative.

The chain couples TRBV30 to TRBJ1-2; tentatively, D is TRBD1 (6 bases). The V end was cut by 8 bases, the J end by 5 bases, with 15 bases between. The length of the CDR3 is 12 residues. CDR1 and CDR2 from the germline V gene are GTSNPN and SVGIG (reference sequence). This chain's CDR3 is CARSQGWYGYTF. The CDR3 DNA is TGTGCCCGCTCACAGGGATGGTATGGCTACACCTTC.

This clone showed up just a few times. The chain couples TRBV6-5 to TRBJ1-1, with D perhaps TRBD1 (5 bases). The CDR3 totals 13 residues. The germline V gene has CDR1 MNHEY and CDR2 SVGAGI. V was pared by 5 bases and J by 5 bases, with 12 bases between. The CDR3 region is CASSVSRGTEAFF. The CDR3 DNA is TGTGCCAGCAGTGTTTCCCGGGGGACTGAAGCTTTCTTT.

The chain carries TRBV9 and TRBJ2-1, with TRBD2 matching over 7 bases. V gave up 0 bases and J gave up 0 bases; unmatched junction bases: 9. CDR3 length: 18 residues. Germline CDR1 and CDR2: SGDLS and YYNGEE. In DNA form, the CDR3 reads TGTGCCAGCAGCGTAGGGCTAGCGGTCCCAAGCTCCTACAATGAGCAGTTCTTC. Translated, it gives CASSVGLAVPSSYNEQFF.

The CDR3 loop reads CASSRPREGTYEQYF. The CDR3 DNA reads TGTGCCAGCAGCCGTCCGCGGGAGGGGACCTACGAGCAGTACTTC. V and J are TRBV7-9 and TRBJ2-7, with TRBD2 matching over 9 bases. The germline V gene has CDR1 SEHNR and CDR2 FQNEAQ (reference sequence). The CDR3 runs 15 residues. V shed 5 bases and J 2 bases; nucleotides not matched to a gene: 7.

V is TRBV29-1 and J is TRBJ2-5; no reliable D call. The CDR3 is 14 residues long. CDR1 and CDR2 from the germline V gene are SQVTM and ANQGSEA. Trimming pared 0 bases from V and 5 bases from J, leaving 13 bases between. CDR3 region: CSVEDGPARETQYF. In DNA, the CDR3 is TGCAGCGTTGAAGATGGCCCCGCCAGGGAGACCCAGTACTTC.

This clone was counted a single time. The chain combines TRBV29-1 with TRBJ1-1; tentatively, D is TRBD1 (5 bases). The CDR3 runs to 13 residues. Trimming left V 7 bases short and J 5 bases short, with 17 bases between. Germline values: CDR1 SQVTM, CDR2 ANQGSEA. The CDR3 bases are TGCAGCGCGGGCGGGGACCGGAGGACTGAAGCTTTCTTT. It yields the protein CSAGGDRRTEAFF.

The gene calls are TRBV6-1 and TRBJ1-6, with TRBD1 matching 8 bases. The germline V gene encodes CDR1 MNHNS and CDR2 SASEGT. Trimming took 6 bases from V and 10 from J; bases not matched to a gene: 11. The CDR3 is 15 residues long. The CDR3 bases are TGTGCCAGCAGCGTTCCGGGACAGGTGCGGTCACCCCTCCACTTT. The encoded protein is CASSVPGQVRSPLHF.

This clone was counted only a few times. This chain links TRBV7-2 with TRBJ2-7; 9 bases match TRBD1. The CDR3 totals 15 residues. The germline CDR1 and CDR2 sequences are SGHTA and FQGNSA. Germline trimming cut 3 bases from V and 6 bases from J; bases unmatched to any gene: 9. CDR3 sequence (DNA): TGTGCCAGCAGCTTGAGTTCGGGACAGGGCCGCGAGCAGTACTTC. It specifies CASSLSSGQGREQYF. Variable domain in full (rest from reference TRBV7-2 and TRBJ2-7): GAGVSQSPSNKVTEKGKDVELRCDPISGHTALYWYRQSLGQGLEFLIYFQGNSAPDKSGLPSDRFSAERTGGSVSTLTIQRTQQEDSAVYLCASSLSSGQGREQYFGPGTRLTVT.

V gene TRBV6-1 combines with J gene TRBJ1-5; D is uncertain. The CDR3 consists of 13 residues. Germline lookup yields CDR1 MNHNS and CDR2 SASEGT. Deletions cut 6 bases from V and 9 bases from J, with 15 bases between. The CDR3 DNA follows: TGTGCCAGCAGCGACACCGCAACGCGGCCCCAGCATTTT. This translates into CASSDTATRPQHF.

This chain uses TRBV30 with TRBJ2-7; the D gene is possibly TRBD1 (7 bases). Germline CDR1 is GTSNPN and CDR2 is SVGIG (reference sequence). Between the trimmed V and J ends, which lost 3 bases and 9 bases, there was a span of 21 bases. The CDR3 spans 14 residues. CDR3 amino acids: CAWSRGAILGGQYF. Written as DNA, the CDR3 is TGTGCCTGGAGCAGGGGGGCTATTTTAGGGGGGCAGTACTTC.

The V call is TRBV7-3, the J call TRBJ2-3, with D maybe TRBD1 (5 bases). Trimming stripped 3 bases from V and 2 bases from J, with 9 bases between. This CDR3 is built from 14 residues. Germline CDR1 SGHTA, CDR2 FQGTGA. The CDR3 sequence is CASSLIGDTDTQYF. CDR3 nucleotide sequence: TGTGCCAGCAGCTTGATAGGGGACACAGATACGCAGTATTTT. Supplemented by reference TRBV7-3 and TRBJ2-3, the full variable domain reads GAGVSQTPSNKVTEKGKYVELRCDPISGHTALYWYRQSLGQGPEFLIYFQGTGAADDSGLPNDRFFAVRPEGSVSTLKIQRTERGDSAVYLCASSLIGDTDTQYFGPGTRLTVL.

V usage is TRBV27 and J usage is TRBJ1-6, with 7 positions matching TRBD1. This CDR3 region has 14 residues. The V segment lost 3 bases and the J segment 7 bases; nucleotides outside the gene matches: 3. The germline CDR1 and CDR2 sequences are MNHEY and SMNVEV (reference sequence). CDR3 DNA: TGTGCCAGCAGTTTCCCGGGACAGAATTCACCCCTCCACTTT. This gives the protein CASSFPGQNSPLHF.

This clone was recorded only once. The chain has TRBV9 and TRBJ1-3; TRBD1 is a possible D gene (6 bases). With 3 bases removed from V and 6 bases from J, the gap between germline ends came to 16 bases. The CDR3 contains 15 residues. From germline, CDR1 is SGDLS and CDR2 YYNGEE. DNA for the CDR3: TGTGCCAGCAGCGACCTCTCCGGGGGGGCAAACACCATATATTTT. This encodes CASSDLSGGANTIYF.

This chain joins TRBV14 and TRBJ2-2; D remains ambiguous. The CDR3 loop spans 17 amino acids. V was trimmed by 3 bases and J by 2 bases, leaving 16 bases between them. Germline V lookup: CDR1 SGHDN, CDR2 FVKESK. The CDR3 loop reads CASSQLVKTLNTGELFF. The CDR3 region has the DNA TGTGCCAGCAGCCAGCTAGTAAAGACTTTAAACACCGGGGAGCTGTTTTTT.

The chain links TRBV2 to TRBJ2-1; tentative D call: TRBD1 (5 bases). CDR3 length: 16 amino acids. CDR1 and CDR2 from the germline V gene are SNHLY and FYNNEI. V lost 2 bases and J lost 5, with 16 bases in between. The CDR3 protein is CASSEWARVGNNEQFF. The CDR3 DNA sequence: TGTGCCAGCAGTGAATGGGCCAGGGTAGGAAACAATGAGCAGTTCTTC.

This chain uses TRBV27 with TRBJ1-1; no definite D call. The germline CDR1 and CDR2 sequences are MNHEY and SMNVEV (reference sequence). The ends were cut back, 2 bases at V and 5 bases at J, with 12 bases in the middle. The CDR3 runs to 14 residues. The CDR3, as DNA: TGTGCCAGCAGTTTAATCCCCCTAGGTACTGAAGCTTTCTTT. Protein product: CASSLIPLGTEAFF.

The table lists this clone with a count of one. The V and J genes are TRBV5-8 and TRBJ2-7; a possible D gene is TRBD2 (6 bases). The CDR3 length is 14 residues. V was trimmed by 0 bases and J by 8 bases, leaving 15 bases between them. Germline CDR1 and CDR2: SGHTS and YDEGEE. The CDR3 region is CASSLGMGGAQQYF. The DNA for the CDR3 is TGTGCCAGCAGCTTGGGTATGGGAGGTGCGCAGCAGTACTTC.

This chain uses TRBV4-1 with TRBJ2-7; TRBD2 might be the D (6 bases). CDR3 length equals 14 residues. Germline V CDR1 and CDR2: MGHRA, YSYEKL. Trimming cost V 4 bases and J 4 bases, with 14 bases left between them. The CDR3 DNA reads as TGCGCCAGCAGCCCTGCGGGGAGTACGTACGAGCAGTACTTC. Translating it yields CASSPAGSTYEQYF.

The rearrangement uses TRBV5-1 and TRBJ1-5, with 9 bases that match TRBD1. This CDR3 comprises 14 residues. Germline loops: CDR1 SGHRS, CDR2 YFSETQ. J lost 6 bases, V lost 3 bases, and 4 bases had no gene match. The DNA of the CDR3 is TGCGCCAGCAGCTATACAGGGGGCGGTCAGCCCCAGCATTTT. Protein: CASSYTGGGQPQHF.

This rearrangement joins TRBV7-9 to TRBJ2-7, with TRBD1 matching 8 bases. CDR1 and CDR2 from the germline V gene are SEHNR and FQNEAQ (reference sequence). The CDR3 covers 18 residues. V was clipped by 5 bases and J by 2 bases; unmatched bases: 17. CDR3 DNA sequence: TGTGCCAGCAGCCCCTGGACAGGGTTGCGGGGACACCCCTACGAGCAGTACTTC. Protein sequence: CASSPWTGLRGHPYEQYF.

V usage is TRBV4-3 and J usage is TRBJ1-5; D may be TRBD1 (5 bases). Germline CDR1 and CDR2: LGHNA and YSLEER. This CDR3 region has 15 residues. V dropped 3 bases and J dropped 0 bases, with 9 bases sitting between them. CDR3 in amino acids: CASSQGHYSNQPQHF. The CDR3 bases are TGCGCCAGCAGCCAGGGGCACTATAGCAATCAGCCCCAGCATTTT.

CDR3 sequence: CASSVSGRADTQYF. The CDR3 DNA reads TGTGCCAGCAGCGTAAGCGGGAGGGCAGATACGCAGTATTTT. The rearrangement joins TRBV9 to TRBJ2-3, with 10 bases matching TRBD2. The CDR3 is made up of 14 amino acids. Looked up from germline, CDR1 is SGDLS and CDR2 is YYNGEE. Unmatched junction bases numbered 0, after V lost 1 base and J lost 4 bases.